These T cell receptor beta chains were read from a single sample in a study of cytomegalovirus exposure and HLA in healthy donors. The repertoire was sequenced with immunoSEQ multiplex PCR; TCRdb's copy has only in-frame clones and lacks some. The sample shows 200,000 or so clones, 88% of them seen only once. The sequenced material came from PBMCs. These TCRs come from a woman between 18 and 29 years old in good health and CMV-seronegative. CDR3s include the opening cysteine and the closing phenylalanine or tryptophan. The order of the fields is V gene, clone size, D gene, J gene, CDR3 DNA, CDR3 protein. D genes are given only for firm matches. Not all rows give a size; the values are once, few, many and, for expanded clones, a class.

>TRBV27|-|-|TRBJ2-1
TGTGCCAGCAGTTCAACCGACAGGTTCTCCTACAATGAGCAGTTCTTC
CASSSTDRFSYNEQFF
>TRBV7-9|-|-|TRBJ2-1
TGTGCCAGCAGTACTCCGGGGACAAACCGGCAGTTCTTC
CASSTPGTNRQFF
>TRBV9|-|TRBD2|TRBJ2-3
TGTGCCAGCAGCGCCGGGACTAGTGCAGATACGCAGTATTTT
CASSAGTSADTQYF
>TRBV27|-|-|TRBJ1-2
TGTGCCAGCAGCCATGACTACTCCGGCTATGGCTACACCTTC
CASSHDYSGYGYTF
>TRBV5-1|-|-|TRBJ1-1
TGCGCCAGCAGCAAGGAGGCCTTGGGGTGGGTCACTGAAGCTTTCTTT
CASSKEALGWVTEAFF
>TRBV6-5|once|TRBD2|TRBJ2-7
TGTGCCAGCAGTTATTTCGCTAGCGGATCCTACGAGCAGTACTTC
CASSYFASGSYEQYF
>TRBV30|-|-|TRBJ2-7
TGTGCCTGGAGTCTAAGCGGTCCCTACGAGCAGTACTTC
CAWSLSGPYEQYF
>TRBV5-6|once|TRBD1|TRBJ2-7
TGTGCCAGCAGCTTAAACCCGACAGGGGATCACTACGAGCAGTACTTC
CASSLNPTGDHYEQYF
>TRBV5-6|-|TRBD2|TRBJ2-5
TGTGCCAGCAGCTTCTTGGCTAGCGGGTCACAAGAGACCCAGTACTTC
CASSFLASGSQETQYF
>TRBV27|-|TRBD1|TRBJ2-7
TGTGCCAGCAGTTTAGGCGGGACAGGGAAGTACGAGCAGTACTTC
CASSLGGTGKYEQYF
>TRBV5-1|-|-|TRBJ2-1
TGCGCCAGCAGCTCAGGGAATGAGCAGTTCTTC
CASSSGNEQFF
>TRBV6-1|-|-|TRBJ2-5
TGTGCCAGCAGTGAAGAGGCAGGGGAAGAGACCCAGTACTTC
CASSEEAGEETQYF
>TRBV5-1|-|-|TRBJ2-3
TGCGCCAGCAGCTTAGACAGGAGTAGCACAGATACGCAGTATTTT
CASSLDRSSTDTQYF
>TRBV28|-|-|TRBJ2-3
TGTGCCAGCATTTCTCGATCCGGGACTCGCAGCACAGATACGCAGTATTTT
CASISRSGTRSTDTQYF
>TRBV7-2|-|TRBD2|TRBJ2-5
TGTGCCAGCAGCTTAGTTTGGGGTGGGCTAGCGGCACCCGAGACCCAGTACTTC
CASSLVWGGLAAPETQYF
>TRBV30|-|TRBD1|TRBJ2-3
TGTGCCTGGTGCCGCCCGGGACAGTGGAGCACAGATACGCAGTATTTT
CAWCRPGQWSTDTQYF
>TRBV25-1|-|TRBD1|TRBJ1-2
TGTGCCAGCAGTGCCCCGGGACAGGACCCTTATGGCTACACCTTC
CASSAPGQDPYGYTF
>TRBV19|-|-|TRBJ1-2
TGTGCCAGTAGCCAGGGCTATGGCTACACCTTC
CASSQGYGYTF
>TRBV27|-|-|TRBJ1-2
TGTGCCAGCAGTCCCCGAGTCAGGGTTAACTATGGCTACACCTTC
CASSPRVRVNYGYTF
>TRBV6-1|-|-|TRBJ2-7
TGTGCCAGCAGGGGACGGGAGAACTCCTACGAGCAGTACTTC
CASRGRENSYEQYF
>TRBV7-6|once|TRBD1|TRBJ2-7
TGTGCCAGCAGTAAAATCCGGGACAGGGGATACGAGCAGTACTTC
CASSKIRDRGYEQYF
>TRBV5-1|-|TRBD2|TRBJ2-3
TGCGCCAGCAGGGGGGGACTAGCGGGAGCAGATACGCAGTATTTT
CASRGGLAGADTQYF
>TRBV18|-|TRBD2|TRBJ2-2
TGTGCCAGCTCACCTTCCCTCCATACGGGAGGCGGGACCGGGGAGCTGTTTTTT
CASSPSLHTGGGTGELFF
>TRBV28|-|-|TRBJ2-5
TGTGCCAGCACCGAGGACACTCGGGAGACCCAGTACTTC
CASTEDTRETQYF